Sequencing of this TCR beta chain was carried out in a study of radiotherapy plus CTLA-4 blockade in lung cancer. Overall study: Objective responses were observed in more than 15% of patients, and disease control was achieved by roughly 31%.

It was focal radiation plus CTLA-4 blockade with ipilimumab that patients with chemo-refractory metastatic non-small-cell lung cancer received. Note on this clone: What it recognizes is unknown.

Broader study findings: Response, reportedly, was best predicted by interferon-beta along with early blood T cell clone dynamics.

Measured with immunoSEQ multiplex PCR; TCRdb has only the in-frame clones, and not every one. The sample has 85,000 to 95,000 clones, around 80% seen once; the top ten hold about a quarter. Germline V lookup: CDR1 KGHSH, CDR2 LQKENI. There are 12 residues in the CDR3. V gave up 3 bases and J gave up 6 bases, with 8 bases separating them. The chain uses TRBV18 and TRBJ1-1; D remains unclear. Sequenced material: peripheral blood, taken from a patient treated with radiotherapy plus ipilimumab. The TCR sequence derives from a human donor with non-small cell lung cancer that progressed on radiotherapy plus ipilimumab. The DNA of the CDR3 is TGTGCCAGCTCACCGACGGGTCCTGAAGCTTTCTTT. Translated: CASSPTGPEAFF.